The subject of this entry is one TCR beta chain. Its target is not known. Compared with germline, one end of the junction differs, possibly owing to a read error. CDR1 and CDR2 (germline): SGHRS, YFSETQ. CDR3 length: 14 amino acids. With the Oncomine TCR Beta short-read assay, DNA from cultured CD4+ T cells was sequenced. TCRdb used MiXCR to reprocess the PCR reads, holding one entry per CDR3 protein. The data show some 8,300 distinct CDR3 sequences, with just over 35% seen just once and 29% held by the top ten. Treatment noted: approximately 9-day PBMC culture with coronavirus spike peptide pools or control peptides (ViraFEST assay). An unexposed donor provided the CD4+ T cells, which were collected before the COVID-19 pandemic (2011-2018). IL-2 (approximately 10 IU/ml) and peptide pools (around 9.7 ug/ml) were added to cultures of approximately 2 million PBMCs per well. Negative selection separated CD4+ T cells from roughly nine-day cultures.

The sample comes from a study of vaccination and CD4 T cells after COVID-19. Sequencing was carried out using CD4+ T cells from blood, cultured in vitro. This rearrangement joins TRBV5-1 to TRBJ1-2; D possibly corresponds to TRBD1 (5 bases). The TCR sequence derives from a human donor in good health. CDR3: CVSSFEGALDGYTF. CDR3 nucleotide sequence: TGCGTCAGCAGCTTCGAAGGGGCGTTGGATGGCTACACCTTC.